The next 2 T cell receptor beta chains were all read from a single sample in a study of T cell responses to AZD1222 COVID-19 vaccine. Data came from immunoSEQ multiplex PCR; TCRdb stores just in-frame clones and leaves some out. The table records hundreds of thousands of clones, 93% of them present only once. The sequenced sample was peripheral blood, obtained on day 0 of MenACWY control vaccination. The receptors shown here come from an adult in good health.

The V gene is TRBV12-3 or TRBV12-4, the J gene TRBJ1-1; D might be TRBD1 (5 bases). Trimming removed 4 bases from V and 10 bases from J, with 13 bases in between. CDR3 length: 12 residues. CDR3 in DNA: TGTGCCAGCAGTTCACTTCAGGGCGCAGCTTTCTTT. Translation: CASSSLQGAAFF.

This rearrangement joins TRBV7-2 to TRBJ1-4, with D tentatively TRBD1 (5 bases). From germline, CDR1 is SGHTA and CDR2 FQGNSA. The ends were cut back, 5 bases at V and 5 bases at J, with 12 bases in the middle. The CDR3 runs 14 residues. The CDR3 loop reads CASSLDRPNEKLFF. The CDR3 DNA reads TGTGCCAGCAGCCTTGACAGACCGAATGAAAAACTGTTTTTT.